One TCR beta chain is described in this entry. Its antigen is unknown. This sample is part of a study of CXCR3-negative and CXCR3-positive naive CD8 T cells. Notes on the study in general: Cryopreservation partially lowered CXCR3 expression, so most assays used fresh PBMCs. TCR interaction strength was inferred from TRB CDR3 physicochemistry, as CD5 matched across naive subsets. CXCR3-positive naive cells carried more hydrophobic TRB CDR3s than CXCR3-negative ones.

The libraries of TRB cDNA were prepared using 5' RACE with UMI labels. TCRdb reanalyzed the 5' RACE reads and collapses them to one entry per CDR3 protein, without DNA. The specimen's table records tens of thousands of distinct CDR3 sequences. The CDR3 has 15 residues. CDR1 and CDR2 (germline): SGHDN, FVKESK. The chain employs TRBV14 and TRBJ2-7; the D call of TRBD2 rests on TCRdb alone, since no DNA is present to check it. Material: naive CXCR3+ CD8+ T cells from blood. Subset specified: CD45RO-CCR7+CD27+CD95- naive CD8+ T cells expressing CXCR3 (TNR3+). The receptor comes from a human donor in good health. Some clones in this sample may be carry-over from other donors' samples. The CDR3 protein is CASSPPSGGTYEQYF.